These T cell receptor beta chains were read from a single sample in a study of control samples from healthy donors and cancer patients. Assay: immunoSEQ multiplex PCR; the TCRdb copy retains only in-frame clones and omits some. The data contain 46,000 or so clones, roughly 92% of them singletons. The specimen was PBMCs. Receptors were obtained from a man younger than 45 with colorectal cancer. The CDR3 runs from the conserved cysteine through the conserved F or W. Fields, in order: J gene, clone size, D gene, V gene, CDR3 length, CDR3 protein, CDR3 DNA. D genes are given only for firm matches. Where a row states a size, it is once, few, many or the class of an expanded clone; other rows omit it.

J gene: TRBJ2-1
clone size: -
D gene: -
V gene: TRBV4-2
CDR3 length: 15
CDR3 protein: CASSQEEGAAGEQFF
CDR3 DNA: TGTGCCAGCAGCCAAGAAGAGGGGGCAGCGGGTGAGCAGTTCTTC

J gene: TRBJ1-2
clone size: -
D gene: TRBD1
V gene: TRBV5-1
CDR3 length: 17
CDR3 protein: CASSLGDRGSFHYGYTF
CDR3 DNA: TGCGCCAGCAGCTTGGGGGACAGGGGTAGCTTCCACTATGGCTACACCTTC

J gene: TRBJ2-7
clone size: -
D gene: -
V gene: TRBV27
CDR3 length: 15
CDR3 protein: CASSHGRTGPYEQYF
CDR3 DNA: TGTGCCAGCAGTCACGGGCGGACGGGACCCTACGAGCAGTACTTC

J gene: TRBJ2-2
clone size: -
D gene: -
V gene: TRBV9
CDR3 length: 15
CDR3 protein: CASSADLQGTGELFF
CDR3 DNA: TGTGCCAGCAGCGCAGATCTACAGGGTACCGGGGAGCTGTTTTTT

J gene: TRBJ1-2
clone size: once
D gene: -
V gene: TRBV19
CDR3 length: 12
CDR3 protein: CASKDRDYGYTF
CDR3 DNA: TGTGCCAGTAAGGACAGAGACTATGGCTACACCTTC

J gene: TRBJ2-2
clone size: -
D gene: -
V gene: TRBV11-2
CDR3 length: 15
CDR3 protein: CASSLQSPSSGELFF
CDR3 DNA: TGTGCCAGCAGCTTACAGAGCCCCAGCAGCGGGGAGCTGTTTTTT

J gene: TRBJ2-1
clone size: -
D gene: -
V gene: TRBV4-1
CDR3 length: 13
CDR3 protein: CASSLPGGNEQFF
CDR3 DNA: TGCGCCAGCAGCCTTCCAGGGGGGAATGAGCAGTTCTTC

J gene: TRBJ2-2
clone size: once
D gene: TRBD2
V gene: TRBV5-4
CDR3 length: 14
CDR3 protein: CASSQSRGAGELFF
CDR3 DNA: TGTGCCAGCAGCCAGAGTCGGGGGGCCGGGGAGCTGTTTTTT

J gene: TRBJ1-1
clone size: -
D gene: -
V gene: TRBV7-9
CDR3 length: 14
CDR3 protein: CASSSPQTNTEAFF
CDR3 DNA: TGTGCCAGCAGCTCGCCCCAAACGAACACTGAAGCTTTCTTT

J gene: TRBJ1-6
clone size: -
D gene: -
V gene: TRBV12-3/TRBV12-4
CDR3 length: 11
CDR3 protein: CASQLVGPLHF
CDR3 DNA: TGTGCCAGCCAACTAGTCGGGCCCCTCCACTTT

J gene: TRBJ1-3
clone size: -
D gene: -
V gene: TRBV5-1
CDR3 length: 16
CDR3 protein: CASSLVTGNSGNTIYF
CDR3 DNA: TGCGCCAGCAGCTTGGTTACAGGCAACTCTGGAAACACCATATATTTT

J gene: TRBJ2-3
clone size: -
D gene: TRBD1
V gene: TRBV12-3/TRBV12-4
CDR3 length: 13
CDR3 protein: CASSSRGLDTQYF
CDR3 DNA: TGTGCCAGCAGTAGTAGGGGGCTGGATACGCAGTATTTT

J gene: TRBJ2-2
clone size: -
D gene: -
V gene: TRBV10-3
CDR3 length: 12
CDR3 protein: CAIRQNTGELFF
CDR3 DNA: TGTGCCATCAGACAGAACACCGGGGAGCTGTTTTTT

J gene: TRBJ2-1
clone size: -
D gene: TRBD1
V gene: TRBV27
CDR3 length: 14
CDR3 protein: CASSFPGQGHEQFF
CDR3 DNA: TGTGCCAGCAGTTTTCCGGGACAGGGTCATGAGCAGTTCTTC

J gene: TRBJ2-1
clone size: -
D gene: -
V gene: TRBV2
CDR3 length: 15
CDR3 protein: CASSERQDPYNEQFF
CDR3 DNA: TGTGCCAGCAGTGAAAGGCAGGATCCTTACAATGAGCAGTTCTTC

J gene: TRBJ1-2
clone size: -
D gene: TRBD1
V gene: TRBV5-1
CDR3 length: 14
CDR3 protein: CASSSGTALYGYTF
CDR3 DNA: TGCGCCAGCAGCTCGGGGACAGCTCTCTATGGCTACACCTTC

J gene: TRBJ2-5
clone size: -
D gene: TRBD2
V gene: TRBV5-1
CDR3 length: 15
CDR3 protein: CASSLQRREGETQYF
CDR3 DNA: TGCGCCAGCAGCTTGCAGAGGCGGGAGGGGGAGACCCAGTACTTC

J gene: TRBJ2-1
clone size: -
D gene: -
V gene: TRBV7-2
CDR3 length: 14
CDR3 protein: CTSSRDSAKDEQFF
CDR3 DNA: TGTACCAGCAGCCGGGACTCCGCTAAGGATGAGCAGTTCTTC

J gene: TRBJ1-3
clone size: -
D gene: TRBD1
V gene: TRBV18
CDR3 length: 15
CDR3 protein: CASSPQGASGNTIYF
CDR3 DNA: TGTGCCAGCTCACCACAGGGGGCCTCTGGAAACACCATATATTTT

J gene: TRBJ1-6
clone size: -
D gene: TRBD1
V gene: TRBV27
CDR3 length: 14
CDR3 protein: CASRRDRGYSPLHF
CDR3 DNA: TGTGCCAGCCGGCGGGACAGGGGGTATTCACCCCTCCACTTT

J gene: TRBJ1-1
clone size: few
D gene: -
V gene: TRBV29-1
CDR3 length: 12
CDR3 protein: CSVHNPNTEAFF
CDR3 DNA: TGCAGCGTTCACAATCCCAACACTGAAGCTTTCTTT

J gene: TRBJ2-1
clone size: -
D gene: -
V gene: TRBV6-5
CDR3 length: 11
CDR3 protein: CASSTYNEQFF
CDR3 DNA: TGTGCCAGCTCCACTTACAATGAGCAGTTCTTC

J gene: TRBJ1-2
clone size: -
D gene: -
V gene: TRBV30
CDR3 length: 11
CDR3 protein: CAWKGGYGYTF
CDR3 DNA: TGTGCCTGGAAGGGAGGCTATGGCTACACCTTC

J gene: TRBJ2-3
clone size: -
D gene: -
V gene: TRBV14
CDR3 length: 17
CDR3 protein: CASSQEGFSPKLDTQYF
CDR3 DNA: TGTGCCAGCAGCCAAGAAGGATTCAGTCCCAAGCTTGATACGCAGTATTTT

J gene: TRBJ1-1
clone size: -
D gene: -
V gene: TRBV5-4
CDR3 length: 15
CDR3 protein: CASSLDPAGVAEAFF
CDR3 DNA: TGTGCCAGCAGCTTGGATCCTGCAGGGGTCGCTGAAGCTTTCTTT

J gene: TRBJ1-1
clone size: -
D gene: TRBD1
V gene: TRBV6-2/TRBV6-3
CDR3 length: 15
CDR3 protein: CASSYQGAMNTEAFF
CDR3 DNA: TGTGCCAGCAGTTACCAGGGGGCTATGAACACTGAAGCTTTCTTT

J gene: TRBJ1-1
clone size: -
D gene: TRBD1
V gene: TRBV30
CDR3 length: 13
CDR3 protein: CAWRRTGDTEAFF
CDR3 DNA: TGTGCCTGGAGGAGGACAGGGGACACTGAAGCTTTCTTT

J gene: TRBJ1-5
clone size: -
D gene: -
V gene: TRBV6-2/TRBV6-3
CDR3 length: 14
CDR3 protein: CASSKEGVIQPQHF
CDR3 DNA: TGTGCCAGCAGTAAGGAGGGGGTGATTCAGCCCCAGCATTTT

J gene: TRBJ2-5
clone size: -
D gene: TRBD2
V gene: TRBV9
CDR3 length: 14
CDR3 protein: CASSAGGARETQYF
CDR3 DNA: TGTGCCAGCAGCGCCGGGGGGGCCCGAGAGACCCAGTACTTC